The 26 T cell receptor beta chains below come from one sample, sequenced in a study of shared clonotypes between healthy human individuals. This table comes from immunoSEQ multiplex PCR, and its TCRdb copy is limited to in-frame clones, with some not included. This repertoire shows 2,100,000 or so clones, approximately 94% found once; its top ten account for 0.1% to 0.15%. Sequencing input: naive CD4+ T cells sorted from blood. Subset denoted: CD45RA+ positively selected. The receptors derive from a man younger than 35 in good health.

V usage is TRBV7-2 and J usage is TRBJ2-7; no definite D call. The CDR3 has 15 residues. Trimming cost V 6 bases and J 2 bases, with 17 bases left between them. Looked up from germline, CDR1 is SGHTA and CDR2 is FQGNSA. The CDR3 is CASSSLPSFAYEQYF. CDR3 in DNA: TGTGCCAGCAGTTCCCTACCTAGTTTTGCCTACGAGCAGTACTTC. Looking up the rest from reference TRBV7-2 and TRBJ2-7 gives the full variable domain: GAGVSQSPSNKVTEKGKDVELRCDPISGHTALYWYRQSLGQGLEFLIYFQGNSAPDKSGLPSDRFSAERTGGSVSTLTIQRTQQEDSAVYLCASSSLPSFAYEQYFGPGTRLTVT.

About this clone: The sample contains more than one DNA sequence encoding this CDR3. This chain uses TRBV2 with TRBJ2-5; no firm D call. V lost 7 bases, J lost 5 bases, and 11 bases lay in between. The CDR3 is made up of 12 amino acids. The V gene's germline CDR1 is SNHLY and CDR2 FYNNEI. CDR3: CASTGLGETQYF. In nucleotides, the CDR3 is TGTGCCAGCACTGGATTAGGGGAGACCCAGTACTTC.

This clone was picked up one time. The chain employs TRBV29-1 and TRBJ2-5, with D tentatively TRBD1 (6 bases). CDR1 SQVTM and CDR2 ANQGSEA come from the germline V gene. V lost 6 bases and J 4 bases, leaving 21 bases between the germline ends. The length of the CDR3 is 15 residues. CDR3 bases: TGCAGCGTCCTGGGGGCAGGGAAAGTTTCAGAGACCCAGTACTTC. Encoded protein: CSVLGAGKVSETQYF.

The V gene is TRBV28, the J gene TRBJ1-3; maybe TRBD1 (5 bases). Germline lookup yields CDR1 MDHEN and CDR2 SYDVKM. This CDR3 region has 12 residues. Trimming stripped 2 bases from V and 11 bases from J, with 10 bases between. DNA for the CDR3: TGTGCCAGCAGTTTAAGGGGTTTCCCCATATATTTT. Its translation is CASSLRGFPIYF.

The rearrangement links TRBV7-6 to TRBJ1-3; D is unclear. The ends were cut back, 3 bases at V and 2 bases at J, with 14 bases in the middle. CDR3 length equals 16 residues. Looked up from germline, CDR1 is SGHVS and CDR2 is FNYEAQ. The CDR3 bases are TGTGCCAGCAGCTTGGCCGCGAGCAGCGCTGGAAACACCATATATTTT. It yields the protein CASSLAASSAGNTIYF.

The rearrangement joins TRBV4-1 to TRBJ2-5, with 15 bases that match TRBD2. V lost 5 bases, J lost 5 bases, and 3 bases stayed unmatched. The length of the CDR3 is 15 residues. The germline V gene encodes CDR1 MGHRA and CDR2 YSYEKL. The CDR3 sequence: CASSVGTSGGETQYF. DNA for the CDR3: TGCGCCAGCAGCGTAGGGACTAGCGGGGGGGAGACCCAGTACTTC.

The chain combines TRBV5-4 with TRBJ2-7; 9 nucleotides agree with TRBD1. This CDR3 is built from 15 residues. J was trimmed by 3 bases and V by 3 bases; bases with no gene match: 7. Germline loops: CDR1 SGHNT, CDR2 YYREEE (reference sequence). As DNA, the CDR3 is TGTGCCAGCAGCTCGGGACAGGGAGGCCTCTACGAGCAGTACTTC. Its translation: CASSSGQGGLYEQYF.

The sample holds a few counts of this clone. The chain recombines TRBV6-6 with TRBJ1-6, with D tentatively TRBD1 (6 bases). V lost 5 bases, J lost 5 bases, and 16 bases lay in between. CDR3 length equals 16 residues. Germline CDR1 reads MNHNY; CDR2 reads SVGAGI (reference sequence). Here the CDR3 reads CASSRLDQGNNSPLHF. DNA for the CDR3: TGTGCCAGCAGTCGCTTAGACCAGGGGAATAATTCACCCCTCCACTTT.

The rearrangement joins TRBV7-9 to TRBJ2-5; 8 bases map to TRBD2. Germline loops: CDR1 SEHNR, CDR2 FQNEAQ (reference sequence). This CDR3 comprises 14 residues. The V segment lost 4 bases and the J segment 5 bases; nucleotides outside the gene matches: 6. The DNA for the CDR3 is TGTGCCAGCAGCTCTCGGACTAGCTGGGAGACCCAGTACTTC. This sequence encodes CASSSRTSWETQYF.

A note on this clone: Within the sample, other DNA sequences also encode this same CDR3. CDR3 bases: TGTGCCAGCAGCCTTAGACAGGGGCCCTACGAGCAGTACTTC. It yields the protein CASSLRQGPYEQYF. V gene TRBV7-2 combines with J gene TRBJ2-7; 8 nucleotides line up with TRBD1. CDR1 is SGHTA, CDR2 FQGNSA, per germline. The CDR3 totals 14 residues. Trimming at V came to 5 bases and at J to 2 bases, leaving 5 bases not matched to a gene.

The CDR3 loop reads CASSPTGGYGYTF. The CDR3 region has the DNA TGTGCCAGCAGCCCGACAGGGGGGTATGGCTACACCTTC. The rearrangement links TRBV7-9 to TRBJ1-2; 9 bases align to TRBD1. Germline lookup yields CDR1 SEHNR and CDR2 FQNEAQ (reference sequence). This CDR3 has 13 residues. With V trimmed by 5 bases and J by 5 bases, 3 bases remained unmatched. Filled out from reference TRBV7-9 and TRBJ1-2, the complete variable domain reads DTGVSQNPRHKITKRGQNVTFRCDPISEHNRLYWYRQTLGQGPEFLTYFQNEAQLEKSRLLSDRFSAERPKGSFSTLEIQRTEQGDSAMYLCASSPTGGYGYTFGSGTRLTVV.

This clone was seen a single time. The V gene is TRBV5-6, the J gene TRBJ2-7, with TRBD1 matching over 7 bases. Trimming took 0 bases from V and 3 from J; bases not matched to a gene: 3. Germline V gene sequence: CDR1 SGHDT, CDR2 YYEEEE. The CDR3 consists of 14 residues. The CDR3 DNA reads TGTGCCAGCAGCTTGGCGGGACAGAACTACGAGCAGTACTTC. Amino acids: CASSLAGQNYEQYF.

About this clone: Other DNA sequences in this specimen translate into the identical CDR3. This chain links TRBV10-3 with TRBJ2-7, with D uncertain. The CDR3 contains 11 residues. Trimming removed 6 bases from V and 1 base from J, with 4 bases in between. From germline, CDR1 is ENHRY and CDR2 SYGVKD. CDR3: CAISGSYEQYF. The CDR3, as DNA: TGTGCCATCAGCGGGTCCTACGAGCAGTACTTC.

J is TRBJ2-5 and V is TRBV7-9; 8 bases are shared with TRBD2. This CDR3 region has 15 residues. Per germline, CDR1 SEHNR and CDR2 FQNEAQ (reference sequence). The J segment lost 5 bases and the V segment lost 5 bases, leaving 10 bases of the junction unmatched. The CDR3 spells CASSPGLAVIETQYF. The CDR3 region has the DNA TGTGCCAGCAGCCCAGGACTAGCTGTGATCGAGACCCAGTACTTC.

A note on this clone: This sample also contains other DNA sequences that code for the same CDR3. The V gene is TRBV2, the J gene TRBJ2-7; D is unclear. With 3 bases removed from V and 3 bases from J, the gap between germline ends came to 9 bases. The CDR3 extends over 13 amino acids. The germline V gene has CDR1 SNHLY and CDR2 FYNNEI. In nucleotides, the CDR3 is TGTGCCAGCAGTGACGGTAGAAGCTACGAGCAGTACTTC. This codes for CASSDGRSYEQYF.

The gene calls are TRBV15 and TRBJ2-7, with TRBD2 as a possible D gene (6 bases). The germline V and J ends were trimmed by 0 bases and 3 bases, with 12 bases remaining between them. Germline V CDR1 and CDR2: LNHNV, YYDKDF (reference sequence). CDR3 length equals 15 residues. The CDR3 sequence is CATSRDPGDGYEQYF. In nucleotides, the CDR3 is TGTGCCACCAGCAGAGATCCGGGGGACGGCTACGAGCAGTACTTC.

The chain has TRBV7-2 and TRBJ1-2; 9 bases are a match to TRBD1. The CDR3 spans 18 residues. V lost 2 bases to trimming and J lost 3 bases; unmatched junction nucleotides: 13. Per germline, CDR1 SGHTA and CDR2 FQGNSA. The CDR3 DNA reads TGTGCCAGCAGCTTAAATTTGATTACAGGGGGCGCGGACTATGGCTACACCTTC. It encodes CASSLNLITGGADYGYTF.

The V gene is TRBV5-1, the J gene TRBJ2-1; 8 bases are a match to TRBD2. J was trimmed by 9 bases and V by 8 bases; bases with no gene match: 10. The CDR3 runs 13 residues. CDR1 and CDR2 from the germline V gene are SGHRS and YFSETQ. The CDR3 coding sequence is TGCGCCAGTCAGGGACTAGTCGGCGCTGAGCAGTTCTTC. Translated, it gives CASQGLVGAEQFF.

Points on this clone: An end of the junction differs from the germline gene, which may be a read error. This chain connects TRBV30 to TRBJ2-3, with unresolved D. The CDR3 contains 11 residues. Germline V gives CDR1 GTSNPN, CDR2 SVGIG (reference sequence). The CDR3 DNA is TGTGCCTGGAAGAATCGTAAGGTCCCCTTTTTT. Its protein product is CAWKNRKVPFF.

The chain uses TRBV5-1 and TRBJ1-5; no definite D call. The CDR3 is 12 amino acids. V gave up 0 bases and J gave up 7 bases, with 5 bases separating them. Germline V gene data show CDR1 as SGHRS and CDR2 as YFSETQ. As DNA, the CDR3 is TGCGCCAGCAGCTTGGGGGAACAGCCCCAGCATTTT. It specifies CASSLGEQPQHF.

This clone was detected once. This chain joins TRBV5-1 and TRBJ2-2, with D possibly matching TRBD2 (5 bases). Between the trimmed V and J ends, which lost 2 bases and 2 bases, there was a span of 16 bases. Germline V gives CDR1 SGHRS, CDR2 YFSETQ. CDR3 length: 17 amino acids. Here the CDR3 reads CASSLTPPGTNTGELFF. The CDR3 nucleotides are TGCGCCAGCAGCTTAACCCCCCCGGGAACCAACACCGGGGAGCTGTTTTTT.

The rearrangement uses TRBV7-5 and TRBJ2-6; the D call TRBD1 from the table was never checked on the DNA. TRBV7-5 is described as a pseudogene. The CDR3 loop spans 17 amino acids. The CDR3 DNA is TGTGCCAGAATCTCCACCTGTAGACAAAGTCGGGCCAACGTCCTGACTTTC. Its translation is CARISTCRQSRANVLTF.

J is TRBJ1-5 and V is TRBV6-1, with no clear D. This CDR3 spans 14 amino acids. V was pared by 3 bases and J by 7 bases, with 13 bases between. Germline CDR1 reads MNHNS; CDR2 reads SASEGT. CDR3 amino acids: CASSELQTVQPQHF. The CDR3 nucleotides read TGTGCCAGCAGTGAGCTTCAGACGGTGCAGCCCCAGCATTTT.

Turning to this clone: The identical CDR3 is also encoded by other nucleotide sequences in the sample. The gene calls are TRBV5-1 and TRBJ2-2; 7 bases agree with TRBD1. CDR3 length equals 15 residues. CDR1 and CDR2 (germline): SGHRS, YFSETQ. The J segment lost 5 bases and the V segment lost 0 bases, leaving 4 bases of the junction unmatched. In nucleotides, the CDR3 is TGCGCCAGCAGCTTGGTGGCGACAGGGACCGGGGAGCTGTTTTTT. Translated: CASSLVATGTGELFF.

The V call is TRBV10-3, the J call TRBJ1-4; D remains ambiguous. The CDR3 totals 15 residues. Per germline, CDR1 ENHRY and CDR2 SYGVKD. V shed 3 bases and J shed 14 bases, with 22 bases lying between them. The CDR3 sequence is CAISDLIRPLFSLFF. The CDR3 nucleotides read TGTGCCATCAGTGACCTGATTCGCCCGTTGTTTTCGCTGTTTTTT.

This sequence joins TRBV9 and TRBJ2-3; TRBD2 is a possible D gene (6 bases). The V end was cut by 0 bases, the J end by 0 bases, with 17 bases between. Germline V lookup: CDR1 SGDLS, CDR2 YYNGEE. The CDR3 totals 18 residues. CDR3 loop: CASSVAATRARSTDTQYF. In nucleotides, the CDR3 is TGTGCCAGCAGCGTAGCGGCGACTAGGGCCCGTAGCACAGATACGCAGTATTTT. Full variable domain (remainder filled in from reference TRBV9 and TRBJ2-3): DSGVTQTPKHLITATGQRVTLRCSPRSGDLSVYWYQQSLDQGLQFLIQYYNGEERAKGNILERFSAQQFPDLHSELNLSSLELGDSALYFCASSVAATRARSTDTQYFGPGTRLTVL.